This T cell receptor (beta chain) was captured by sequencing in a study of blood T cell repertoires in COVID-19. As for the study in general: Samples representing acute and convalescent COVID-19 were sourced from the United States, Italy and Spain. Nucleic acid was either cDNA or gDNA, and it came from T cells, B-cell-depleted T cells, or PBMCs.

Trimming cost V 4 bases and J 5 bases; bases outside gene matches: 6. Germline V gene sequence: CDR1 SGHRS, CDR2 YFSETQ. The CDR3 runs 14 residues. In the original processing: How many nucleated cells were present was estimated from reference gene primer amplification. The repertoire was sequenced with immunoSEQ multiplex PCR; TCRdb's copy has only in-frame clones and lacks some. The DNA was the basis for D and trimming; V, J and clone size are from that table. The sample gives fewer than 70,000 clones, over 80% of which show up once; 2.3% is in the top ten. V and J are TRBV5-1 and TRBJ2-7; 10 nucleotides align to TRBD1. The receptor was isolated from a human donor in a cohort sampled during active COVID-19. Sequences were obtained from peripheral blood. As DNA, the CDR3 is TGCGCCAGCAGCGAGGGACAGGGGAGCCACGAGCAGTACTTC. The encoded protein is CASSEGQGSHEQYF. Full variable domain (outside the CDR3, taken from reference TRBV5-1 and TRBJ2-7): KAGVTQTPRYLIKTRGQQVTLSCSPISGHRSVSWYQQTPGQGLQFLFEYFSETQRNKGNFPGRFSGRQFSNSRSEMNVSTLELGDSALYLCASSEGQGSHEQYFGPGTRLTVT.